The 28 T cell receptor beta chains given below trace back to one sample, sequenced in a study of cytomegalovirus exposure and HLA in healthy donors. Sequencing used immunoSEQ multiplex PCR; TCRdb keeps in-frame clones, though not all of them. The table lists 60,000 or so clones, about 91% of them singletons. The specimen was PBMCs. The origin of the receptors is a woman aged 18-30 years in good health and CMV-seronegative.

The V and J genes are TRBV27 and TRBJ2-2; tentative D call: TRBD1 (6 bases). Trimming removed 6 bases at V and 2 bases at J, with 10 bases between. The length of the CDR3 is 14 residues. CDR1 and CDR2 from the germline V gene are MNHEY and SMNVEV (reference sequence). In DNA, the CDR3 is TGTGCCAGCAGAACGGACAGTAACACCGGGGAGCTGTTTTTT. Translation: CASRTDSNTGELFF.

This chain joins TRBV2 and TRBJ2-3, with 16 bases lining up with TRBD2. The junction had 9 bases not matched to a gene; V was cut back by 6 bases and J by 3 bases. Germline loops: CDR1 SNHLY, CDR2 FYNNEI. The CDR3 covers 18 residues. CDR3 loop: CASRRGLAGGASTDTQYF. The CDR3 nucleotides are TGTGCCAGCAGGAGGGGACTAGCGGGGGGGGCCTCTACAGATACGCAGTATTTT.

In DNA form, the CDR3 reads TGTGCCAGCAGTTCGTCTGGGGGCGGGAGTAGGGAGACCCAGTACTTC. This codes for CASSSSGGGSRETQYF. J is TRBJ2-5 and V is TRBV28, with D perhaps matching TRBD2 (7 bases). Looked up from germline, CDR1 is MDHEN and CDR2 is SYDVKM. There are 16 residues in the CDR3. Trimming cost V 4 bases and J 5 bases, with 20 bases left between them.

The chain combines TRBV5-1 with TRBJ2-3; 7 bases align to TRBD1. CDR3 length equals 14 residues. After removal of 6 bases from V and 2 bases from J, the junction contained 6 bases not matched to a gene. Per the germline V gene, CDR1 is SGHRS and CDR2 is YFSETQ. CDR3 DNA: TGCGCCAGCACCCGGGACAGAATCACAGATACGCAGTATTTT. Protein product: CASTRDRITDTQYF. The complete variable domain, with remaining parts taken from reference TRBV5-1 and TRBJ2-3, reads KAGVTQTPRYLIKTRGQQVTLSCSPISGHRSVSWYQQTPGQGLQFLFEYFSETQRNKGNFPGRFSGRQFSNSRSEMNVSTLELGDSALYLCASTRDRITDTQYFGPGTRLTVL.

The CDR3, as DNA: TGTGCCAGCGAGAACTTGGGGCCTAATGAAAAACTGTTTTTT. Translating gives CASENLGPNEKLFF. V usage is TRBV6-6 and J usage is TRBJ1-4, with a weak D call TRBD1 (5 bases). From germline, CDR1 is MNHNY and CDR2 SVGAGI (reference sequence). CDR3 length: 14 residues. The ends were cut back, 8 bases at V and 3 bases at J, with 13 bases in the middle.

This clone was seen a few times. The chain recombines TRBV5-1 with TRBJ2-5, with 11 positions matching TRBD1. V was clipped by 7 bases and J by 4 bases; unmatched bases: 6. Germline-derived CDR1 and CDR2 are SGHRS and YFSETQ. This CDR3 region has 14 residues. The CDR3 region is CASRKDRGRETQYF. DNA for the CDR3: TGCGCCAGCCGAAAGGACAGGGGGCGAGAGACCCAGTACTTC.

V usage is TRBV6-1 and J usage is TRBJ2-1; 10 bases map to TRBD2. The germline CDR1 and CDR2 sequences are MNHNS and SASEGT. The CDR3 has 15 residues. V was clipped by 0 bases and J by 9 bases; unmatched bases: 5. The CDR3 loop reads CASSEAAGGPSEQFF. Here the CDR3 DNA reads TGTGCCAGCAGTGAAGCAGCGGGAGGGCCCAGTGAGCAGTTCTTC.

This clone was recorded only once. The rearrangement joins TRBV13 to TRBJ2-7; TRBD2 agrees at 8 bases. In germline, CDR1 is PRHDT, CDR2 FYEKMQ (reference sequence). The junction had 8 bases not matched to a gene; V was cut back by 7 bases and J by 6 bases. This CDR3 has 13 residues. The CDR3 region has the DNA TGTGCCAGCAAATCCGGGACTAGGATCGAGCAGTACTTC. Encoded protein: CASKSGTRIEQYF.

The chain's CDR3 is CASSQFSGGGYSGNTIYF. For the CDR3, the DNA is TGTGCCAGCAGCCAGTTTTCCGGGGGTGGGTACTCTGGAAACACCATATATTTT. J is TRBJ1-3 and V is TRBV5-6; D is possibly TRBD1 (5 bases). The ends were cut back, 4 bases at V and 0 bases at J, with 20 bases in the middle. The CDR3 consists of 18 residues. The germline V gene has CDR1 SGHDT and CDR2 YYEEEE.

J is TRBJ2-1 and V is TRBV30; no clear D. There are 12 residues in the CDR3. CDR1 GTSNPN and CDR2 SVGIG come from the germline V gene (reference sequence). Between the trimmed V and J ends, which lost 2 bases and 8 bases, there was a span of 10 bases. CDR3 region: CAWSSGLHEQFF. Here the CDR3 DNA reads TGTGCCTGGAGTTCAGGATTACATGAGCAGTTCTTC.

V usage is TRBV12-5 and J usage is TRBJ2-1, with a tentative D call TRBD2 (5 bases). The V end was cut by 0 bases, the J end by 13 bases, with 10 bases between. Germline V lookup: CDR1 LGHNT, CDR2 FRNRAP. The CDR3 has 12 residues. The CDR3 loop is CASGLVLGEQFF. The CDR3 DNA sequence: TGTGCTAGTGGTTTGGTACTCGGGGAACAGTTCTTC.

The genes are TRBV5-1 and TRBJ1-5; unclear D gene. This CDR3 is built from 13 residues. In germline, CDR1 is SGHRS, CDR2 YFSETQ. V lost 0 bases and J 6 bases, leaving 7 bases between the germline ends. The CDR3, as DNA: TGCGCCAGCAGCTTGGATTTCGGTCAGCCCCAGCATTTT. Translation gives CASSLDFGQPQHF.

This rearrangement joins TRBV28 to TRBJ2-3; D uncertain. The CDR3 sequence is 10 residues long. V dropped 5 bases and J dropped 5 bases, with 2 bases sitting between them. CDR1 MDHEN and CDR2 SYDVKM come from the germline V gene. The CDR3 DNA follows: TGTGCCAGCAGTCGAGATACGCAGTATTTT. Translated: CASSRDTQYF. Full variable domain (missing parts from reference TRBV28 and TRBJ2-3): DVKVTQSSRYLVKRTGEKVFLECVQDMDHENMFWYRQDPGLGLRLIYFSYDVKMKEKGDIPEGYSVSREKKERFSLILESASTNQTSMYLCASSRDTQYFGPGTRLTVL.

The V gene is TRBV6-4, the J gene TRBJ2-2, with a possible D match to TRBD2 (5 bases). With 5 bases removed from V and 3 bases from J, the gap between germline ends came to 13 bases. Germline V gives CDR1 MRHNA, CDR2 SNTAGT. The CDR3 consists of 15 residues. CDR3 protein: CASSPDGLHTGELFF. DNA of the CDR3: TGTGCCAGCAGTCCCGACGGACTTCACACCGGGGAGCTGTTTTTT.

The chain links TRBV5-4 to TRBJ2-2; D remains unclear. The V gene's germline CDR1 is SGHNT and CDR2 YYREEE (reference sequence). The V gene lost 4 bases and the J gene lost 4 bases, with 20 bases spanning the gap. The CDR3 is 17 residues long. The CDR3 is CASSPRNQAMGTGELFF. CDR3 DNA sequence: TGTGCCAGCAGCCCTCGTAATCAGGCGATGGGCACCGGGGAGCTGTTTTTT.

The chain has TRBV29-1 and TRBJ1-4; 8 bases map to TRBD1. Germline CDR1 is SQVTM and CDR2 is ANQGSEA. The J segment lost 7 bases and the V segment lost 4 bases, leaving 5 bases of the junction unmatched. This CDR3 has 13 amino acids. The CDR3 loop is CSVVETGGEKLFF. The CDR3 DNA follows: TGCAGCGTTGTAGAAACAGGGGGTGAAAAACTGTTTTTT.

The table lists this clone with a count of one. J is TRBJ2-1 and V is TRBV5-6; TRBD2 aligns across 10 bases. The length of the CDR3 is 15 residues. V lost 4 bases, J lost 7 bases, and 8 bases stayed unmatched. Germline values: CDR1 SGHDT, CDR2 YYEEEE. The CDR3 sequence: CASSIPSGRGNEQFF. The CDR3 DNA reads as TGTGCCAGCAGCATACCTAGCGGGAGAGGGAATGAGCAGTTCTTC. The full variable domain, with the rest looked up from reference TRBV5-6 and TRBJ2-1, is DAGVTQSPTHLIKTRGQQVTLRCSPKSGHDTVSWYQQALGQGPQFIFQYYEEEERQRGNFPDRFSGHQFPNYSSELNVNALLLGDSALYLCASSIPSGRGNEQFFGPGTRLTVL.

The chain's CDR3 is CASSPRTTGGTEAFF. The CDR3 DNA reads as TGTGCCAGCAGCCCGCGGACGACAGGGGGTACTGAAGCTTTCTTT. V gene TRBV11-3 combines with J gene TRBJ1-1, with 9 bases fitting TRBD1. CDR3 size: 15 residues. Germline CDR1 is SGHNT and CDR2 is YENEEA. With V trimmed by 5 bases and J by 5 bases, 9 bases remained unmatched.

The chain links TRBV28 to TRBJ1-2, with D tentatively TRBD1 (6 bases). The V end was cut by 8 bases, the J end by 8 bases, with 18 bases between. CDR3 length equals 13 residues. Germline V gene lookup returns CDR1 MDHEN and CDR2 SYDVKM. In DNA, the CDR3 is TGTGCCAGCCGTCTTGGGGGTGGGGGCGGCTACACCTTC. Amino acids: CASRLGGGGGYTF.

The chain employs TRBV30 and TRBJ1-2; 8 bases line up with TRBD1. The CDR3 sequence is 12 residues long. Germline CDR1 and CDR2: GTSNPN and SVGIG (reference sequence). The V and J ends lost 2 bases and 8 bases, in that order; junction bases with no gene match: 4. The CDR3 DNA is TGTGCCTGGAGTCCACAGGGGGGCGGCTACACCTTC. The encoded protein is CAWSPQGGGYTF.

The V gene is TRBV11-2, the J gene TRBJ1-1, with 7 bases identical to TRBD1. After removal of 8 bases from V and 2 bases from J, the junction contained 5 bases not matched to a gene. This CDR3 has 13 residues. Germline values: CDR1 SGHAT, CDR2 FQNNGV. CDR3: CASQTGPNTEAFF. Here the CDR3 DNA reads TGTGCCAGCCAGACAGGGCCTAACACTGAAGCTTTCTTT.

The chain carries TRBV6-1 and TRBJ2-3; 8 nucleotides line up with TRBD2. The CDR3 spans 14 residues. Germline loops: CDR1 MNHNS, CDR2 SASEGT. Unmatched junction bases numbered 9, after V lost 7 bases and J lost 6 bases. The CDR3 region has the DNA TGTGCCAGCATTCCAAGGCGGGGGGACGATACGCAGTATTTT. This encodes CASIPRRGDDTQYF.

The chain joins TRBV28 to TRBJ2-7; D call uncertain. CDR3 size: 13 residues. CDR1 and CDR2 from the germline V gene are MDHEN and SYDVKM. V lost 10 bases, J lost 4 bases, and 17 bases lay in between. The CDR3 sequence is CATLEHLGYEQYF. CDR3 nucleotide sequence: TGTGCCACGTTGGAGCATTTGGGTTACGAGCAGTACTTC.

J is TRBJ2-5 and V is TRBV6-5, with TRBD2 matching 10 bases. The J segment lost 5 bases and the V segment lost 11 bases, leaving 11 bases of the junction unmatched. The CDR3 is 14 residues long. Germline V gene sequence: CDR1 MNHEY, CDR2 SVGAGI. In nucleotides, the CDR3 is TGTGCCGCCAGTAGCGGGAGGATTAGGGAGACCCAGTACTTC. Encoded protein: CAASSGRIRETQYF.

The V call is TRBV11-2, the J call TRBJ2-1; weak D call: TRBD2 (5 bases). The CDR3 length is 13 residues. The V end was cut by 1 base, the J end by 8 bases, with 9 bases between. The germline CDR1 and CDR2 sequences are SGHAT and FQNNGV. CDR3 nucleotide sequence: TGTGCCAGCAGCTTAGCTAGCATAGATGAGCAGTTCTTC. Amino acids: CASSLASIDEQFF.

Points on this clone: Germline is not matched at one junction end, which may reflect a read error. The CDR3 protein is CATTTLMESLEF. As DNA, the CDR3 is TGTGCCACCACCACCCTGATGGAGAGTCTGGAATTC. The chain links TRBV28 to TRBJ2-7; no reliable D call. The CDR3 sequence is 12 residues long. CDR1 and CDR2 from the germline V gene are MDHEN and SYDVKM.

V is TRBV2 and J is TRBJ2-5; no firm D call. The CDR3 consists of 13 residues. Per germline, CDR1 SNHLY and CDR2 FYNNEI. Trimming removed 3 bases from V and 1 base from J, with 6 bases in between. CDR3 loop: CASSDGPQETQYF. CDR3 sequence (DNA): TGTGCCAGCAGTGATGGGCCCCAAGAGACCCAGTACTTC.

This clone was counted once. The V gene is TRBV6-5, the J gene TRBJ2-1; D may be TRBD2 (6 bases). The CDR3 extends over 14 amino acids. The V gene lost 3 bases and the J gene lost 5 bases, with 11 bases spanning the gap. CDR1 is MNHEY and CDR2 is SVGAGI in the germline V gene. The CDR3 loop is CASSYGGVNNEQFF. The CDR3 nucleotides are TGTGCCAGCAGTTATGGCGGGGTTAACAATGAGCAGTTCTTC.